Below, 5 T cell receptor beta chains from the same sample are listed, as sequenced in a study of Ad26.COV2.S vaccination and SARS-CoV-2 variants. Generated by immunoSEQ multiplex PCR, the TCRdb table keeps only in-frame clones and is missing some. This sample has about 87,000 clones, with approximately 82% found just once. The sample was peripheral blood, taken after recovery from COVID-19. These receptors all come from a human donor who had recovered from COVID-19.

This clone appeared a few times. The chain couples TRBV12-5 to TRBJ1-4, with a weak D call TRBD1 (5 bases). The V and J ends lost 6 bases and 8 bases respectively, with 16 bases between them. Germline-derived CDR1 and CDR2 are LGHNT and FRNRAP. The CDR3 length is 14 residues. The CDR3 bases are TGTGCTAGTGGCCCGGGGGGTATAGAGGAAAAACTGTTTTTT. Translating it yields CASGPGGIEEKLFF.

The chain recombines TRBV3-1 (or the pseudogene TRBV3-2) with TRBJ2-1, with TRBD2 matching over 9 bases. Germline V gene lookup returns CDR1 LGHDT and CDR2 YNNKEL (reference sequence). This CDR3 has 17 amino acids. The V segment lost 0 bases and the J segment 8 bases; nucleotides outside the gene matches: 11. The DNA for the CDR3 is TGTGCCAGCAGCCAAGAAGGGAGGTTAGCGGGAGTTTATGAGCAGTTCTTC. Amino acids: CASSQEGRLAGVYEQFF.

This clone was seen a single time. CDR3: CASTQILNTEAFF. The CDR3, as DNA: TGTGCCAGCACCCAGATCCTCAACACTGAAGCTTTCTTT. This chain connects TRBV6-1 to TRBJ1-1; D is unresolved. With 7 bases removed from V and 2 bases from J, the gap between germline ends came to 11 bases. In germline, CDR1 is MNHNS, CDR2 SASEGT. The CDR3 length is 13 residues.

The CDR3: CASSAQASGSDYEQYF. The CDR3 region has the DNA TGCGCCAGCAGCGCACAGGCTAGCGGGAGTGACTACGAGCAGTACTTC. The chain employs TRBV4-1 and TRBJ2-7, with TRBD2 matching over 10 bases. The trim removed 5 bases at V and 3 bases at J, leaving 10 bases unmatched. CDR3 length equals 16 residues. The germline CDR1 and CDR2 sequences are MGHRA and YSYEKL.

V gene TRBV11-1 combines with J gene TRBJ2-7, with TRBD1 matching 7 bases. Looked up from germline, CDR1 is SGHAT and CDR2 is FQDESV (reference sequence). J gave up 3 bases and V 2 bases, and 7 bases lay outside the gene matches. The CDR3 contains 15 residues. The CDR3 sequence is CASSLSGTASYEQYF. The CDR3 DNA sequence: TGTGCCAGCAGCTTATCCGGGACAGCTAGCTACGAGCAGTACTTC.